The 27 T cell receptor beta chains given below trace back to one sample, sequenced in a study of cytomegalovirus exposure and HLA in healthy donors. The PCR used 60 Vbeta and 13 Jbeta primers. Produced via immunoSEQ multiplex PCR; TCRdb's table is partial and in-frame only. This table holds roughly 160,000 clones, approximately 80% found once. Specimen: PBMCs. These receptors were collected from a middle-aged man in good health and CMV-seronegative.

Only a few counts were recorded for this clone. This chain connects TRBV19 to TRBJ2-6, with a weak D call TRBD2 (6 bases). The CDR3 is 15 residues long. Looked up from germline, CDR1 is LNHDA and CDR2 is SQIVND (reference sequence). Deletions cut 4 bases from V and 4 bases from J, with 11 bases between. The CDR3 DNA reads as TGTGCCAGTAGTAGCGCGGCGGGAGGGGCCAACGTCCTGACTTTC. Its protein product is CASSSAAGGANVLTF.

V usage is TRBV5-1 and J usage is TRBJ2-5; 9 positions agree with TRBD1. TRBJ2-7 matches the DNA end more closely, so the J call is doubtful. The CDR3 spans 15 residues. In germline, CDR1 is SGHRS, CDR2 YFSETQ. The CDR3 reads CASSLDGTGFREQYF. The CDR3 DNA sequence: TGCGCCAGCAGCTTGGACGGGACAGGGTTTCGCGAGCAGTACTTC.

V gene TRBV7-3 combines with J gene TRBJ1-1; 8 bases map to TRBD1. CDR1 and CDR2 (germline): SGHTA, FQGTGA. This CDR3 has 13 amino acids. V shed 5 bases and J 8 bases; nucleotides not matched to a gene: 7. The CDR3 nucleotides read TGTGCCAGCAGCCCAGGACAGGGACAGGAAGCTTTCTTT. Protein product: CASSPGQGQEAFF.

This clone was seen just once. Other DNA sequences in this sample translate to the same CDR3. DNA for the CDR3: TGTGCCAGCAGCCCGTACCCCGGGACAGAGAACACTGAAGCTTTCTTT. Translated, it gives CASSPYPGTENTEAFF. The V gene is TRBV7-6, the J gene TRBJ1-1; 7 bases are shared with TRBD1. Losses at the gene ends were 5 bases for V and 1 base for J; bases not matched to a gene: 10. CDR1 is SGHVS and CDR2 is FNYEAQ in the germline V gene. The CDR3 spans 16 residues. The complete variable domain, with remaining parts taken from reference TRBV7-6 and TRBJ1-1, reads GAGVSQSPRYKVTKRGQDVALRCDPISGHVSLYWYRQALGQGPEFLTYFNYEAQQDKSGLPNDRFSAERPEGSISTLTIQRTEQRDSAMYRCASSPYPGTENTEAFFGQGTRLTVV.

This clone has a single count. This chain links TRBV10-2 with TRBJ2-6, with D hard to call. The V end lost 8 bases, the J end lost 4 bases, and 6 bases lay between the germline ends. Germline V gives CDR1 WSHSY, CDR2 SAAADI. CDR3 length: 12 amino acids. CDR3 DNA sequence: TGCGCCAGCTTATCCGGGGCCAACGTCCTGACTTTC. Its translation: CASLSGANVLTF.

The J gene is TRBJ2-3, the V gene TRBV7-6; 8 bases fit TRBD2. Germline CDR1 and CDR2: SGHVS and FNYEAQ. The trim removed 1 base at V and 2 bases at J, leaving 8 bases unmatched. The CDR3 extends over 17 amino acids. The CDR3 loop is CASSLDISGGVTDTQYF. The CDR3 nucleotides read TGTGCCAGCAGCTTAGATATAAGCGGGGGTGTCACAGATACGCAGTATTTT. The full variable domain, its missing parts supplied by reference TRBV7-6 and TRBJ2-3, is GAGVSQSPRYKVTKRGQDVALRCDPISGHVSLYWYRQALGQGPEFLTYFNYEAQQDKSGLPNDRFSAERPEGSISTLTIQRTEQRDSAMYRCASSLDISGGVTDTQYFGPGTRLTVL.

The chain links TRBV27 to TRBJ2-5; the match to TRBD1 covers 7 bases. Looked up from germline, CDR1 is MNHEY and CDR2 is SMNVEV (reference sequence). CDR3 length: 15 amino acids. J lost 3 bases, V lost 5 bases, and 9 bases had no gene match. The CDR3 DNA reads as TGTGCCAGCAGTCCAACGGGACAGAGAGAAGAGACCCAGTACTTC. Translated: CASSPTGQREETQYF.

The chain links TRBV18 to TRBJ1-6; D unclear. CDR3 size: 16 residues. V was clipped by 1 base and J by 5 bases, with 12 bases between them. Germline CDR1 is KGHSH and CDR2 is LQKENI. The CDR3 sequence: CASSPRSGLDNSPLHF. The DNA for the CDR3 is TGTGCCAGCTCACCACGTTCGGGTCTCGATAATTCACCCCTCCACTTT.

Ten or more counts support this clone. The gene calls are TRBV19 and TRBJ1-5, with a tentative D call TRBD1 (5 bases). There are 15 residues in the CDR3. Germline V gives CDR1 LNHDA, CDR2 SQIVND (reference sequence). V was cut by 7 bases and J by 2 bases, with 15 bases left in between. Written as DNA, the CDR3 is TGTGCCAGTAACCCCGACAGCGCGGGCAATCAGCCCCAGCATTTT. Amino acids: CASNPDSAGNQPQHF.

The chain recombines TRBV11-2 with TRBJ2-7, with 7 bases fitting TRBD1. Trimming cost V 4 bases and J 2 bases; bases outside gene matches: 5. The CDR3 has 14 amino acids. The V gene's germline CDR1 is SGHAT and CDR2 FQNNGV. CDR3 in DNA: TGTGCCAGCAGCTCGGGACAGCCTCCCTACGAGCAGTACTTC. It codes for CASSSGQPPYEQYF.

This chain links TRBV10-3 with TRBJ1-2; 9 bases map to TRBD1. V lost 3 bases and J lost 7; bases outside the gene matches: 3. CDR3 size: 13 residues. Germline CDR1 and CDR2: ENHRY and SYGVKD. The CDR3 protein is CAISETGGPGYTF. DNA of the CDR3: TGTGCCATCAGTGAAACAGGGGGCCCTGGCTACACCTTC.

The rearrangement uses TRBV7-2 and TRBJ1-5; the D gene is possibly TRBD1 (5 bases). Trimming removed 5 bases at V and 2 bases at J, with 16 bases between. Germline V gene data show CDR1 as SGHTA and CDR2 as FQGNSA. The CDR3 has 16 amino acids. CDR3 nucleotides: TGTGCCAGCAGCCCCGGGGGGAGGTCGGGCAATCAGCCCCAGCATTTT. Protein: CASSPGGRSGNQPQHF.

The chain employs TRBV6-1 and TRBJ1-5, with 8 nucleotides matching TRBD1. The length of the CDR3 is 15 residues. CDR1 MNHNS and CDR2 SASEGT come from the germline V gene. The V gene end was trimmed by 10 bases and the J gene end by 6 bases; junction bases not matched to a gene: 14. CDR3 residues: CAIIRTGRRGQPQHF. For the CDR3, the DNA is TGTGCCATCATTAGGACAGGGCGGAGGGGTCAGCCCCAGCATTTT.

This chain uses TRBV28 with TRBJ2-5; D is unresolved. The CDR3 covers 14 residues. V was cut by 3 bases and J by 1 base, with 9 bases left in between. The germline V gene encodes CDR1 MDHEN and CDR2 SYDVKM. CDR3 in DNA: TGTGCCAGCAGTTTTGGTCCCAGCCAAGAGACCCAGTACTTC. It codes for CASSFGPSQETQYF.

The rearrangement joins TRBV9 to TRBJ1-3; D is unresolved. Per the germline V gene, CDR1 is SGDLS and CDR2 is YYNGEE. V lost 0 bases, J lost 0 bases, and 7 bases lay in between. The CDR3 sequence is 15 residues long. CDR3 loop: CASSVGSDSGNTIYF. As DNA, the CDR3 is TGTGCCAGCAGCGTAGGATCAGACTCTGGAAACACCATATATTTT.

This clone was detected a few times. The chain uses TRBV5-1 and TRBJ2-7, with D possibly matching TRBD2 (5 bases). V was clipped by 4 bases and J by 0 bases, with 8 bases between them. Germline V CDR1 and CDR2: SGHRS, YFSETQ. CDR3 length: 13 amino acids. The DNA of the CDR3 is TGCGCCAGCAGCCCGGGGTCCTCCTACGAGCAGTACTTC. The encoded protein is CASSPGSSYEQYF.

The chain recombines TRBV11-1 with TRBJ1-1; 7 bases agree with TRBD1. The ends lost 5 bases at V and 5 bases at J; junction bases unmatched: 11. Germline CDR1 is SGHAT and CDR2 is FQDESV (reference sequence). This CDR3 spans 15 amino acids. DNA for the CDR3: TGTGCCAGCAGCCTAAGGGGGCAGAGGAGGACTGAAGCTTTCTTT. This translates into CASSLRGQRRTEAFF.

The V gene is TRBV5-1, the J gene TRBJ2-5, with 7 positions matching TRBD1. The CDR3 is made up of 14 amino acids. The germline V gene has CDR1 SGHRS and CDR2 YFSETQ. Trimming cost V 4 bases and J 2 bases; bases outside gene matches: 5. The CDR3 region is CASSRGQAQETQYF. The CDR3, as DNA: TGCGCCAGCAGCCGTGGACAGGCTCAAGAGACCCAGTACTTC.

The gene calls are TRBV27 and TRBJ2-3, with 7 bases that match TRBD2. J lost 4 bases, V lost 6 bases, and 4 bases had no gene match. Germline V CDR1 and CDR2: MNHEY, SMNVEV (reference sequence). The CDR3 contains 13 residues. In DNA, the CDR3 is TGTGCCAGCAGCCGCGGGGGACCAGATACGCAGTATTTT. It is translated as CASSRGGPDTQYF.

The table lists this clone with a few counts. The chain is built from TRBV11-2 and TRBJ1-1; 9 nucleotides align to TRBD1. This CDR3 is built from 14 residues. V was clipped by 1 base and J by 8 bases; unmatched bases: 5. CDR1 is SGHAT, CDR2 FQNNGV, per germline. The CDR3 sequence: CASSLGTGAFEAFF. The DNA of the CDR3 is TGTGCCAGCAGCTTAGGGACAGGGGCGTTCGAAGCTTTCTTT.

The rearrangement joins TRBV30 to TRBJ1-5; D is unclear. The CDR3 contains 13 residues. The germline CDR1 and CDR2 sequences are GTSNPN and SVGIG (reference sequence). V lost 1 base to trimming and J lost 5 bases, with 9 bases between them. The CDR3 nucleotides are TGTGCCTGGAGTGACGACGGGGATCAGCCCCAGCATTTT. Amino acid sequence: CAWSDDGDQPQHF.

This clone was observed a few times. The DNA of the CDR3 is TGTGCCAGCAGCTTAGGTGGGTGGCGGGGGAAGAAAGAGACCCAGTACTTC. Its translation is CASSLGGWRGKKETQYF. This rearrangement joins TRBV7-9 to TRBJ2-5; 7 bases fit TRBD2. This CDR3 region has 17 residues. The V segment lost 1 base and the J segment 3 bases; nucleotides outside the gene matches: 11. CDR1 is SEHNR, CDR2 FQNEAQ, per germline (reference sequence).

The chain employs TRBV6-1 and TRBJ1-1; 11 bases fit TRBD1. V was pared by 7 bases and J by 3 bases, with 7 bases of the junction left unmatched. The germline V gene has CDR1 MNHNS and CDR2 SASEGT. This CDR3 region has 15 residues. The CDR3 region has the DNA TGTGCCAGCACGCCGGACAGGGGGCAGTACACTGAAGCTTTCTTT. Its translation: CASTPDRGQYTEAFF.

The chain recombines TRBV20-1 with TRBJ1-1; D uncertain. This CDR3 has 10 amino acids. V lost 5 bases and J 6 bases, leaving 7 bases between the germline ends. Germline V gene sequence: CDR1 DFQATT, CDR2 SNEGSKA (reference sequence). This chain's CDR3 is CSALSAEAFF. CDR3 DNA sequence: TGCAGTGCTTTAAGCGCTGAAGCTTTCTTT.

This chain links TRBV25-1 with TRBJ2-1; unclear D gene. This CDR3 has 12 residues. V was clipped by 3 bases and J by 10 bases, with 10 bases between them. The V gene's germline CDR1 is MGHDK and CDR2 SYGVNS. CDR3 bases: TGTGCCAGCAGTGACCCTTCGAGGGAGCAGTTCTTC. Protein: CASSDPSREQFF.

The CDR3 DNA reads as TGTGCCAGCAGCCAAGAGTGGCTAGCGTGGGAGACCCAGTACTTC. This sequence encodes CASSQEWLAWETQYF. The gene calls are TRBV14 and TRBJ2-5; a weak D match, TRBD2 (6 bases). The ends were cut back, 0 bases at V and 5 bases at J, with 13 bases in the middle. CDR3 length: 15 residues. In germline, CDR1 is SGHDN, CDR2 FVKESK.

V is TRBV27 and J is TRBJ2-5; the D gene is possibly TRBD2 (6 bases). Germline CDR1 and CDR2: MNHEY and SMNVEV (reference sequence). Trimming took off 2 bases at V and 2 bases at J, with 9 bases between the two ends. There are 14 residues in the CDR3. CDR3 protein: CASSLPGDQETQYF. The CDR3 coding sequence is TGTGCCAGCAGTTTACCGGGGGATCAAGAGACCCAGTACTTC.